The 8 T cell receptor beta chains below were found in one sample sequenced in a study of T cell repertoires in cytomegalovirus infection. TCRdb processed the reads anew with MiXCR; each CDR3 protein has one entry. The table records approximately 500,000 distinct CDR3 sequences, 15% to 20% of them present only once. The specimen was CD8+ T cells from PBMCs. The receptor set was obtained from a human donor in good health (CMV status not recorded). Some clones in this sample may be carry-over from other donors' samples.

This chain connects TRBV29-1 to TRBJ2-6, with D uncertain. Germline values: CDR1 SQVTM, CDR2 ANQGSEA. This CDR3 is 10 amino acids long. The V end lost 7 bases, the J end lost 13 bases, and 11 bases lay between the germline ends. This chain's CDR3 is CSAPDQVLTF. CDR3 nucleotide sequence: TGCAGCGCCCCCGACCAGGTCCTGACTTTC.

The table lists this clonotype with many counts. J is TRBJ1-6 and V is TRBV7-9, with 9 bases that match TRBD1. V dropped 4 bases and J dropped 9; count of bases not matched to a gene: 4. The CDR3 is made up of 14 amino acids. Germline CDR1 and CDR2: SEHNR and FQNEAQ (reference sequence). CDR3 coding DNA: TGTGCCAGCAGCTCGGGACAGGGCGGTTCACCCCTCCACTTT. This translates into CASSSGQGGSPLHF.

This clonotype was seen many times. At one end, the junction sequence differs from germline, possibly due to a read error. This chain connects TRBV7-2 to TRBJ1-2; the match to TRBD1 covers 7 bases. Germline loops: CDR1 SGHTA, CDR2 FQGNSA. This CDR3 contains 15 residues. CDR3 residues: CASSPPWDSLYRYTF. Here the CDR3 DNA reads TGTGCCAGCAGCCCCCCCTGGGACAGTCTCTATCGCTACACCTTC. Full variable domain (missing parts from reference TRBV7-2 and TRBJ1-2): GAGVSQSPSNKVTEKGKDVELRCDPISGHTALYWYRQSLGQGLEFLIYFQGNSAPDKSGLPSDRFSAERTGGSVSTLTIQRTQQEDSAVYLCASSPPWDSLYRYTFGSGTRLTVV.

The V and J genes are TRBV15 and TRBJ1-2; possible D gene TRBD1, 6 bases. CDR3 length: 15 residues. Germline assignment: CDR1 LNHNV and CDR2 YYDKDF (reference sequence). V was trimmed by 5 bases and J by 8 bases, leaving 21 bases between them. The CDR3 loop reads CATSGRSGVLLGYTF. CDR3 sequence (DNA): TGTGCCACCAGCGGGAGATCAGGGGTCCTCCTCGGCTACACCTTC.

This clonotype showed up many times. This chain links TRBV6-5 with TRBJ1-1; D unresolved. Between the trimmed V and J ends, which lost 3 bases and 0 bases, there was a span of 14 bases. The CDR3 is made up of 16 amino acids. Germline V lookup: CDR1 MNHEY, CDR2 SVGAGI. For the CDR3, the DNA is TGTGCCAGCAGTTATCGTGGACCTTTAATGAACACTGAAGCTTTCTTT. Protein product: CASSYRGPLMNTEAFF.

CDR3 in DNA: TGTGCCAGCAGCTACGGGTTTGGCTACACCTTC. Translating gives CASSYGFGYTF. The chain carries TRBV7-9 and TRBJ1-2, with no clear D. The V gene's germline CDR1 is SEHNR and CDR2 FQNEAQ (reference sequence). The CDR3 loop spans 11 amino acids. The V and J ends lost 4 bases and 7 bases respectively, with 7 bases between them.

With respect to this clonotype: A single base separates this from a much larger clone, so it may be a read error. J is TRBJ1-1 and V is TRBV4-1; a weak D match, TRBD1 (5 bases). CDR1 and CDR2 (germline): MGHRA, YSYEKL. The CDR3 sequence is 15 residues long. The germline V and J ends were trimmed by 3 bases and 1 base, with 12 bases remaining between them. The CDR3 sequence is CASSQVGTQNTEAFF. DNA for the CDR3: TGCGCCAGCAGCCAGGTCGGGACGCAGAACACTGAAGCTTTCTTT.

The chain couples TRBV9 to TRBJ2-7; 10 nucleotides match TRBD2. Germline CDR1 and CDR2: SGDLS and YYNGEE. This CDR3 comprises 15 residues. Trimming cost V 0 bases and J 2 bases; bases outside gene matches: 2. The CDR3, as DNA: TGTGCCAGCAGCGTAGGGACTAGCGGTACCTACGAGCAGTACTTC. Translated: CASSVGTSGTYEQYF.